Sequencing of this T cell receptor (beta chain) was carried out in a study of CD8 T cells in ankylosing spondylitis. With molecular barcodes, quantitative 5'-RACE was used to make the TCR beta libraries. TCRdb itself ran the 5' RACE reads through MiXCR, one entry per CDR3 protein. The table has about 240,000 distinct CDR3 sequences, about 10% seen once; the top ten hold approximately 2.5%. Only a few counts were recorded for this clonotype. Germline CDR1 SGHRS, CDR2 YFSETQ. The CDR3 spans 14 residues. The V and J ends lost 4 bases and 5 bases respectively, with 13 bases between them. The origin of this receptor is a male donor with ankylosing spondylitis or in good health (not recorded which). This rearrangement joins TRBV5-1 to TRBJ2-1, with D possibly TRBD2 on 6 matching bases. The sequencing sample was made of blood, either unsorted or a sorted T cell fraction (not recorded which). The CDR3 loop reads CASSGDFGNNEQFF. The CDR3 region has the DNA TGCGCCAGCAGCGGGGACTTCGGGAACAATGAGCAGTTCTTC.